This T cell receptor beta chain is drawn from a study of T cells in Graves' hyperthyroidism and ophthalmopathy. This CDR3 comprises 13 residues. Trimming shortened V by 2 bases and J by 4 bases, and 7 bases separated the two germline ends. Germline V lookup: CDR1 SGDLS, CDR2 YYNGEE. Authors of the study amplified TCR beta CDR3 regions from RNA transcripts. A set of HTBI primers served as the primers for a first-round RT-PCR of the TCR CDR3. TCRdb reprocessed the multiplex PCR reads with MiXCR, giving one entry per CDR3 protein. This table has 600,000 to 700,000 distinct CDR3 sequences, 14% to 15% appearing once. This clonotype was found many times.

This chain joins TRBV9 and TRBJ1-3; no reliable D call. Sequencing was carried out using blood. The TCR sequence derives from a woman aged 40 to 55 with Graves' ophthalmopathy. The CDR3 here is CASSVVTGNTIYF. The CDR3 DNA reads as TGTGCCAGCAGCGTCGTAACAGGAAACACCATATATTTT.